Sequencing of this TCR beta chain was carried out in a study of blood T cell repertoires in COVID-19. Study overall: Researchers got acute and convalescent COVID-19 samples from the United States, Italy and Spain.

The table lists this clone with a count of one. As originally analysed: Estimation of nucleated cell counts was performed using reference gene primer amplification. The assay was immunoSEQ multiplex PCR, and TCRdb's table has in-frame clones only and misses some. D and trimming were read from the DNA, whereas the V and J calls and clone size are those reported in that table. The repertoire has tens of thousands of clones, approximately 86% of them found once; the top ten carry roughly 8.1%. The CDR3 length is 12 residues. V trimming: 7 bases; J trimming: 6 bases; junction bases outside the gene matches: 4. The germline V gene encodes CDR1 LNHDA and CDR2 SQIVND (reference sequence).

The sequence was collected from a woman aged 70-85 years with acute or convalescent COVID-19. The sample comprised peripheral blood. The chain combines TRBV19 with TRBJ1-2, with 8 bases fitting TRBD1. As DNA, the CDR3 is TGTGCCAGTACTCCGGACAGGGATGGCTACACCTTC. This translates into CASTPDRDGYTF.